This is a list of T cell receptor beta chains from one sample in a study of shared clonotypes between healthy human individuals. TCRdb keeps only in-frame clones here, not all; method: immunoSEQ multiplex PCR. Of hundreds of thousands of clones listed, around 93% are singletons. Sequenced: naive CD8+ T cells sorted from blood. These TCRs come from a man aged 25-45 years in good health. Both conserved end residues are part of each CDR3. The D gene is left open where the match is weak. Where a row states a size, it is once, few, many or the class of an expanded clone; other rows omit it.

D gene	V gene	J gene	clone size	CDR3 protein	CDR3 DNA
.	TRBV27	TRBJ2-7	.	CASSFSVGYEQYF	TGTGCCAGCAGTTTCAGTGTAGGGTACGAGCAGTACTTC
TRBD1	TRBV7-9	TRBJ2-1	.	CASSLEQGASYNEQFF	TGTGCCAGCAGCTTAGAACAGGGGGCTTCCTACAATGAGCAGTTCTTC
TRBD1	TRBV10-3	TRBJ2-1	.	CASSLGQGVSEQFF	TGTGCCTCCAGTTTGGGACAGGGGGTCAGTGAGCAGTTCTTC
.	TRBV4-1	TRBJ2-1	once	CASSQDPPGEQFF	TGCGCCAGCAGCCAAGATCCCCCCGGTGAGCAGTTCTTC
.	TRBV4-3	TRBJ1-5	.	CASSQDTPGANNQPQHF	TGCGCCAGCAGCCAAGATACTCCGGGGGCCAACAATCAGCCCCAGCATTTT
.	TRBV5-1	TRBJ2-1	.	CASSKTTLSYNEQFF	TGCGCCAGCAGCAAAACAACCCTCTCCTACAATGAGCAGTTCTTC
TRBD2	TRBV2	TRBJ2-7	once	CASSELAGDYEQYF	TGTGCCAGCAGTGAACTAGCGGGAGATTACGAGCAGTACTTC
.	TRBV6-5	TRBJ1-4	.	CASSYPPGRANEKLFF	TGTGCCAGCAGTTACCCCCCGGGGCGGGCTAATGAAAAACTGTTTTTT
.	TRBV7-6	TRBJ2-7	.	CASSLAQNEQYF	TGTGCCAGCAGCTTAGCGCAAAACGAGCAGTACTTC
.	TRBV5-6	TRBJ2-3	.	CASSSRAGTQSTDTQYF	TGTGCCAGCAGCTCACGAGCCGGGACCCAAAGCACAGATACGCAGTATTTT
.	TRBV4-1	TRBJ2-5	.	CASSTRTADGATQYF	TGCGCCAGCAGCACCCGGACAGCCGATGGTGCGACCCAGTACTTC
.	TRBV4-2	TRBJ1-4	.	CASSQEATNEKLFF	TGTGCCAGCAGTCAGGAGGCAACTAATGAAAAACTGTTTTTT
TRBD2	TRBV19	TRBJ2-1	.	CASTGLAGGDEQFF	TGTGCCAGCACGGGACTAGCGGGAGGGGATGAGCAGTTCTTC
.	TRBV27	TRBJ2-7	.	CASSLGSQGYNEQYF	TGTGCCAGCAGCTTAGGATCACAGGGATATAACGAGCAGTACTTC
.	TRBV7-9	TRBJ2-5	.	CASSLAQGVQETQYF	TGTGCCAGCAGCTTAGCTCAGGGAGTTCAAGAGACCCAGTACTTC
TRBD2	TRBV27	TRBJ2-2	once	CASSLFVPPGPRLAGGLAGELFF	TGTGCCAGCAGTTTATTTGTCCCACCGGGTCCCAGGCTAGCGGGAGGGCTGGCCGGGGAGCTGTTTTTT
.	TRBV28	TRBJ1-1	.	CASSVRDQARRNTEAFF	TGTGCCAGCAGTGTCCGGGACCAAGCACGGAGGAACACTGAAGCTTTCTTT
TRBD2	TRBV27	TRBJ2-2	.	CASSPLISGRARNTGELFF	TGTGCCAGCAGTCCTCTGATTAGCGGGAGGGCCCGGAACACCGGGGAGCTGTTTTTT
TRBD2	TRBV13	TRBJ2-1	.	CAASGSESPTLELPPEQFF	TGTGCCGCTAGCGGGAGTGAGTCTCCTACTCTAGAACTACCTCCTGAGCAGTTCTTC
TRBD2	TRBV9	TRBJ2-5	.	CASSASGGLYQETQYF	TGTGCCAGCAGCGCTAGCGGGGGCCTGTACCAAGAGACCCAGTACTTC
.	TRBV28	TRBJ1-1	once	CASSPQTGIMNTEAFF	TGTGCCAGCAGTCCCCAGACGGGCATCATGAACACTGAAGCTTTCTTT
TRBD2	TRBV7-6	TRBJ2-2	.	CASSQDVGRATGELFF	TGTGCCAGCAGCCAGGATGTAGGGAGGGCCACCGGGGAGCTGTTTTTT
.	TRBV2	TRBJ2-1	.	CASSRDRYNEQFF	TGTGCCAGCAGTAGAGACAGGTACAATGAGCAGTTCTTC
TRBD2	TRBV7-8	TRBJ2-1	.	CASSVRAGGYYNEQFF	TGTGCCAGCAGCGTAAGAGCGGGAGGGTACTACAATGAGCAGTTCTTC
.	TRBV29-1	TRBJ2-5	.	CSVEGGSGLQETQYF	TGCAGCGTCGAAGGGGGGTCGGGACTCCAAGAGACCCAGTACTTC
.	TRBV7-9	TRBJ1-2	once	CASSSGTHMGDGYTF	TGTGCCAGCAGCTCCGGGACACATATGGGGGATGGCTACACCTTC
.	TRBV4-1	TRBJ1-1	.	CASSQGPAEAFF	TGCGCCAGCAGCCAAGGGCCAGCTGAAGCTTTCTTT
TRBD2	TRBV5-5	TRBJ2-7	.	CASSFMREGEQYF	TGTGCCAGCAGCTTTATGAGGGAGGGCGAGCAGTACTTC
.	TRBV18	TRBJ2-5	.	CASSPGTIHRGETQYF	TGTGCCAGCTCACCCGGGACCATACACCGAGGAGAGACCCAGTACTTC
TRBD2	TRBV27	TRBJ2-7	.	CASSRSGGPSYEQYF	TGTGCCAGCAGCCGTAGCGGGGGCCCCTCCTACGAGCAGTACTTC
.	TRBV4-2	TRBJ2-7	.	CASSQDTYEQYF	TGTGCCAGCAGCCAAGATACCTACGAGCAGTACTTC
TRBD1	TRBV5-4	TRBJ2-1	many	CASSGTGELDLDPFF	TGTGCCAGCAGCGGGACAGGGGAGTTGGACCTAGATCCGTTCTTC
.	TRBV5-5	TRBJ1-3	.	CASSKDRSSGNTIYF	TGTGCCAGCAGCAAGGACCGGAGCTCTGGAAACACCATATATTTT
TRBD2	TRBV18	TRBJ2-6	.	CASSRRAAGRAAGANVLTF	TGTGCCAGCTCACGGAGGGCTGCCGGGAGGGCCGCTGGGGCCAACGTCCTGACTTTC
.	TRBV9	TRBJ2-1	.	CASSVVGTHSYNEQFF	TGTGCCAGCAGCGTAGTGGGGACACACTCCTACAATGAGCAGTTCTTC
TRBD1	TRBV14	TRBJ2-7	.	CASSLVGGLNQYF	TGTGCCAGCAGCCTCGTAGGGGGCCTCAATCAGTACTTC
.	TRBV15	TRBJ1-2	.	CATSRDRRGGFHGHTF	TGTGCCACCAGCAGAGATCGAAGGGGCGGTTTTCATGGCCACACCTTC
.	TRBV5-1	TRBJ2-5	.	CASSRSSGTYQETQYF	TGCGCCAGCTCTCGATCGTCCGGGACATACCAAGAGACCCAGTACTTC
.	TRBV29-1	TRBJ2-7	.	CSVADGTSPYEQYF	TGCAGCGTTGCGGACGGGACTTCCCCCTACGAGCAGTACTTC
TRBD2	TRBV7-9	TRBJ2-2	once	CASSARLAGTTGELFF	TGTGCCAGCAGCGCCCGACTAGCGGGAACCACCGGGGAGCTGTTTTTT
TRBD2	TRBV28	TRBJ2-3	.	CASSLIAEGLAGGPTDTQYF	TGTGCCAGCAGTCTCATTGCCGAGGGACTAGCGGGAGGTCCCACAGATACGCAGTATTTT
.	TRBV5-6	TRBJ2-7	.	CASSSDYEQYF	TGTGCCAGCAGCTCAGACTACGAGCAGTACTTC
.	TRBV19	TRBJ2-7	.	CASTGSTYEQYF	TGTGCCAGTACCGGATCGACCTACGAGCAGTACTTC
.	TRBV6-1	TRBJ2-5	.	CASSEGVPQETQYF	TGTGCCAGCAGTGAGGGTGTGCCGCAAGAGACCCAGTACTTC
.	TRBV6-5	TRBJ2-1	.	CASSETGTLFGQFF	TGTGCCAGCAGTGAGACCGGGACACTTTTTGGGCAGTTCTTC
TRBD1	TRBV28	TRBJ2-7	.	CASSPGQGINYEQYF	TGTGCCAGCAGTCCAGGACAGGGGATAAACTACGAGCAGTACTTC
.	TRBV19	TRBJ2-7	.	CASSILTGPINEQYF	TGTGCCAGTAGTATTTTGACCGGACCTATCAACGAGCAGTACTTC
.	TRBV4-3	TRBJ2-1	.	CASSVGSYNEQFF	TGCGCCAGCAGCGTCGGCTCCTACAATGAGCAGTTCTTC
.	TRBV27	TRBJ1-5	once	CASTSAWAANGPQHF	TGTGCCAGCACTTCGGCGTGGGCCGCTAACGGGCCCCAGCATTTT
TRBD1	TRBV27	TRBJ1-2	.	CASSPQGYYGYTF	TGTGCCAGCAGCCCACAGGGGTACTATGGCTACACCTTC
.	TRBV19	TRBJ2-2	.	CASSIPATPSSGELFF	TGTGCCAGTAGTATCCCGGCAACTCCAAGTTCCGGGGAGCTGTTTTTT
TRBD1	TRBV30	TRBJ1-5	.	CAWSTGNSNQPQHF	TGTGCCTGGTCGACAGGGAATAGCAATCAGCCCCAGCATTTT